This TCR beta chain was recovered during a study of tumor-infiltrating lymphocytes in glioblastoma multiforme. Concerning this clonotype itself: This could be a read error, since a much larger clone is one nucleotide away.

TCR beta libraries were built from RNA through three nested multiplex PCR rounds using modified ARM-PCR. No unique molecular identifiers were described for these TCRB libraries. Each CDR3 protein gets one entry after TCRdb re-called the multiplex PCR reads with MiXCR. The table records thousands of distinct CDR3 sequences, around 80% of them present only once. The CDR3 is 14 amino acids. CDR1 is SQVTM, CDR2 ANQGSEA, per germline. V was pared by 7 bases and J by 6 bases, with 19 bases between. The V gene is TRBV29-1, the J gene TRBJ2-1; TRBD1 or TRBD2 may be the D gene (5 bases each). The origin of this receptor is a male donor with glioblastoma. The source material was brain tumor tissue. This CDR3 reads CSAPGEGFTNEQFF. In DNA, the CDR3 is TGCAGCGCCCCTGGAGAGGGGTTTACCAATGAGCAGTTCTTC.